This TCR beta chain was recovered during a study of shared clonotypes between healthy human individuals. Every subset's genomic DNA went evenly onto several immunoSEQ plates. Method: immunoSEQ multiplex PCR; TCRdb's copy keeps in-frame clones and lacks some. The sample shows roughly 2 million clones, more than 90% of them seen only once. The CDR3 runs to 12 residues. Between the trimmed V and J ends, which lost 5 bases and 9 bases, there was a span of 12 bases. Germline loops: CDR1 SGHTA, CDR2 FQGNSA. The receptor was isolated from a man aged 18 to 29 in good health. Sequencing was done on a sample of naive CD4+ T cells sorted from blood. The subset was: CD45RA+ positively selected. The chain recombines TRBV7-2 with TRBJ2-3; D is unclear. The CDR3: CASSRPPSTQYF. CDR3 coding DNA: TGTGCCAGCAGCCGTCCCCCGAGCACGCAGTATTTT.